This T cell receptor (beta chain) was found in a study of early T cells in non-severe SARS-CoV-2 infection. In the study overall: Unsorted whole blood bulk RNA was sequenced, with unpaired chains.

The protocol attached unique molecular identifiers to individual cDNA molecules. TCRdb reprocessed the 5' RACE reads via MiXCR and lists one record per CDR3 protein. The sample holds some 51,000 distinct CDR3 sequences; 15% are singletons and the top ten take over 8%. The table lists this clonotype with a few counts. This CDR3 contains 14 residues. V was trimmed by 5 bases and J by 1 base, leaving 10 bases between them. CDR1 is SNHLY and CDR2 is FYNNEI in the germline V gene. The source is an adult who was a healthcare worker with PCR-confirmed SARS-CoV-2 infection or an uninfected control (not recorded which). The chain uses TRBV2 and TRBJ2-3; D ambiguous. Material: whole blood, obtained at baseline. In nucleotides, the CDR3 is TGTGCCAGCAGTCTAGTCCCGGGCACAGATACGCAGTATTTT. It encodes CASSLVPGTDTQYF.